One sample yielded the 5 T cell receptor beta chains listed below, sequenced in a study of shared clonotypes between healthy human individuals. Generated by immunoSEQ multiplex PCR, the TCRdb table keeps only in-frame clones and is missing some. The sample consists of 2 million to 3 million clones, approximately 94% of them appearing once. The specimen was naive CD4+ T cells sorted from blood. Subset denoted: CD45RA+ positively selected. The receptors come from a man between 18 and 35 years old in good health.

The chain uses TRBV11-3 and TRBJ2-3, with D unresolved. The germline V gene has CDR1 SGHNT and CDR2 YENEEA. This CDR3 has 15 residues. Trimming cost V 1 base and J 4 bases, with 12 bases left between them. CDR3 amino acids: CASSLGLGKADTQYF. In DNA form, the CDR3 reads TGTGCCAGCAGCTTAGGGCTTGGAAAAGCAGATACGCAGTATTTT.

The V and J genes are TRBV28 and TRBJ2-1; D not certain. V dropped 8 bases and J dropped 8 bases, with 7 bases sitting between them. The germline V gene has CDR1 MDHEN and CDR2 SYDVKM. The CDR3 totals 10 residues. DNA for the CDR3: TGTGCCAGCTCGGACCATGAGCAGTTCTTC. Amino acid sequence: CASSDHEQFF.

The genes are TRBV19 and TRBJ2-6; D might be TRBD1 (6 bases). Trimming pared 3 bases from V and 0 bases from J, leaving 15 bases between. CDR3 length: 18 residues. Per the germline V gene, CDR1 is LNHDA and CDR2 is SQIVND (reference sequence). This chain's CDR3 is CASSIMDSLSSGANVLTF. CDR3 bases: TGTGCCAGTAGTATCATGGACAGCCTGAGCTCTGGGGCCAACGTCCTGACTTTC.

The V gene is TRBV9, the J gene TRBJ2-1; 11 bases match TRBD2. Germline V gene lookup returns CDR1 SGDLS and CDR2 YYNGEE. This CDR3 is built from 19 residues. After removal of 0 bases from V and 5 bases from J, the junction contained 13 bases not matched to a gene. DNA of the CDR3: TGTGCCAGCAGCGTAGGACTAGCGGGAAGGGGTAGAATCAACAATGAGCAGTTCTTC. This sequence encodes CASSVGLAGRGRINNEQFF.

Only one count was recorded for this clone. The chain is built from TRBV4-2 and TRBJ2-7; 7 bases match TRBD1. CDR1 is LGHNA and CDR2 is YNFKEQ in the germline V gene. V lost 5 bases, J lost 2 bases, and 9 bases stayed unmatched. This CDR3 region has 15 residues. The CDR3 nucleotides read TGTGCCAGCAGCTACGACCGGGACAGCCCCTACGAGCAGTACTTC. Translation gives CASSYDRDSPYEQYF.